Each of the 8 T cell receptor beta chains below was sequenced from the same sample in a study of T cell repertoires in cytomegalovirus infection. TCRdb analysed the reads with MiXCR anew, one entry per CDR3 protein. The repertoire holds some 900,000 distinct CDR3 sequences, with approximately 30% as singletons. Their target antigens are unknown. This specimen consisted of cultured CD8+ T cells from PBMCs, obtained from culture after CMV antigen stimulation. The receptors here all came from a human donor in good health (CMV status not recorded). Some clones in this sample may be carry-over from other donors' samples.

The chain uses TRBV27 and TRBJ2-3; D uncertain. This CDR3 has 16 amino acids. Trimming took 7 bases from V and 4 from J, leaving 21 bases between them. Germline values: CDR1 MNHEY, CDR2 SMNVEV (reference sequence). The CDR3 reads CASTKGSNLYPDTQYF. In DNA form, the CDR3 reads TGTGCCAGCACCAAAGGATCGAATTTGTACCCAGATACGCAGTATTTT.

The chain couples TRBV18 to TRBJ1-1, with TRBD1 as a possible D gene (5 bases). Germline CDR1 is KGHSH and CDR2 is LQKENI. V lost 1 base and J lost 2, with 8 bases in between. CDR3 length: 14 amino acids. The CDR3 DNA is TGTGCCAGCTCACCACAGAGGGGAAACACTGAAGCTTTCTTT. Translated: CASSPQRGNTEAFF.

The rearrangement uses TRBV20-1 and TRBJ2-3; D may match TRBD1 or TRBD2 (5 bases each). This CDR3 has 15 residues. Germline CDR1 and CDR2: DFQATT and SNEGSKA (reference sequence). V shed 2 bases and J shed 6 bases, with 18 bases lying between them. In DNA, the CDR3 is TGCAGTGCTAGATCATCCGGGACCTTGCTCGATACGCAGTATTTT. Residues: CSARSSGTLLDTQYF.

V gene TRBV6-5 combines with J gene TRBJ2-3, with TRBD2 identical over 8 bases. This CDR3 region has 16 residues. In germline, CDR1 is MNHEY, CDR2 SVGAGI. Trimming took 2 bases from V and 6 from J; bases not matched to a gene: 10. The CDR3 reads CASSYQWTSPPDTQYF. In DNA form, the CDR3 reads TGTGCCAGCAGTTACCAATGGACTAGCCCCCCCGATACGCAGTATTTT.

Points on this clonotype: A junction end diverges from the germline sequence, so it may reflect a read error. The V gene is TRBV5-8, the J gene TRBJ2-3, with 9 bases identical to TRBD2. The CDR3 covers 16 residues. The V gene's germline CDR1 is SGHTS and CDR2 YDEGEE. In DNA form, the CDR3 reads TGTGCCAGCAGCTTGTGGGCTAGCGGGGACACAGATATGCAGTATTTT. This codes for CASSLWASGDTDMQYF.

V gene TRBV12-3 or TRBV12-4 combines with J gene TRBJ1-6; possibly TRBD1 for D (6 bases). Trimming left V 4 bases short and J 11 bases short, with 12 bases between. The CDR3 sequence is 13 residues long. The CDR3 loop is CASSSTGSAPLHF. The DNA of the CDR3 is TGTGCCAGCAGTTCCACAGGGTCGGCACCCCTCCACTTT.

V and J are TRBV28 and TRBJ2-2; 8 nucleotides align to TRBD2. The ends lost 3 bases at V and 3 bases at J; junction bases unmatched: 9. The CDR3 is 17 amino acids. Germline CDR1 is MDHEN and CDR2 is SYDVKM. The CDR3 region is CASSFLSGGGYTGELFF. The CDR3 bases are TGTGCCAGCAGTTTCTTGAGCGGGGGCGGGTACACCGGGGAGCTGTTTTTT.

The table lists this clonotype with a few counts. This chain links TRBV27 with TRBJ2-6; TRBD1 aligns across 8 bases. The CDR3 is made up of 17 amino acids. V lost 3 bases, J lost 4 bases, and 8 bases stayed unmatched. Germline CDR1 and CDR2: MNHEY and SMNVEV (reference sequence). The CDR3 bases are TGTGCCAGCAGTTTCCGACAGGGGCCCCCCGGGGCCAACGTCCTGACTTTC. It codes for CASSFRQGPPGANVLTF.